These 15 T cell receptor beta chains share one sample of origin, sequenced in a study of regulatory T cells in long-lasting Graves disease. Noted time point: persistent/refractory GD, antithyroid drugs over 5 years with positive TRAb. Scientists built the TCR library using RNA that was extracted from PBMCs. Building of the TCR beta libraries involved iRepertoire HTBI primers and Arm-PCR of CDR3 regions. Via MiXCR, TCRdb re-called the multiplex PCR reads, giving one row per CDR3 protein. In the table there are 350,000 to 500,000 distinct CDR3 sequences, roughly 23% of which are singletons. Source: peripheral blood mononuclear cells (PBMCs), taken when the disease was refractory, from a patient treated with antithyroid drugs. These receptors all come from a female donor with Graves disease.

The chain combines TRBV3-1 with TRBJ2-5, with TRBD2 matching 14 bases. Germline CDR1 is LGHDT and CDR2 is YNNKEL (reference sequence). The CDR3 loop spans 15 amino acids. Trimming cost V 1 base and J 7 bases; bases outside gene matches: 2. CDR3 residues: CASSQGLAGGVTQYF. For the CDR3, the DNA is TGTGCCAGCAGCCAAGGACTAGCGGGAGGGGTGACCCAGTACTTC.

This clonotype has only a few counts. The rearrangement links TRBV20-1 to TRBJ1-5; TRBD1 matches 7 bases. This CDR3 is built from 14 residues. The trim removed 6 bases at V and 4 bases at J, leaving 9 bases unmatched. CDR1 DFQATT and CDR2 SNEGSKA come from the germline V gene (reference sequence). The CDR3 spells CSASPGQLNQPQHF. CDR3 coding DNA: TGCAGTGCCAGCCCGGGACAGCTAAATCAGCCCCAGCATTTT.

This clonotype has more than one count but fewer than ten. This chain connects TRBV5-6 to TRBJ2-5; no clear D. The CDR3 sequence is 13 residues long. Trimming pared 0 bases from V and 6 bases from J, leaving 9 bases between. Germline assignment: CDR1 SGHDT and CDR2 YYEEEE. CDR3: CASSLVEEKTQYF. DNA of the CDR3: TGTGCCAGCAGCTTGGTTGAGGAAAAGACCCAGTACTTC. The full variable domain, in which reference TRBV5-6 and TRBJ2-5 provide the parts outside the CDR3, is DAGVTQSPTHLIKTRGQQVTLRCSPKSGHDTVSWYQQALGQGPQFIFQYYEEEERQRGNFPDRFSGHQFPNYSSELNVNALLLGDSALYLCASSLVEEKTQYFGPGTRLLVL.

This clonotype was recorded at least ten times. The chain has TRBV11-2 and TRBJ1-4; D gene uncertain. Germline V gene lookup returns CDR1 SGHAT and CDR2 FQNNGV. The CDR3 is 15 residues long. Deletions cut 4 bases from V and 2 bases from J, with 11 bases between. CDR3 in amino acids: CASSSPWRTNEKLFF. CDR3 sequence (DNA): TGTGCCAGCAGCTCGCCCTGGAGGACTAATGAAAAACTGTTTTTT.

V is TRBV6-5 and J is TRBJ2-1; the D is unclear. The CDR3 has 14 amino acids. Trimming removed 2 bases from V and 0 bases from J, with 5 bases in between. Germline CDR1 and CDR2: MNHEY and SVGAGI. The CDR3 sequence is CASSYANSYNEQFF. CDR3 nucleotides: TGTGCCAGCAGTTACGCCAACTCCTACAATGAGCAGTTCTTC.

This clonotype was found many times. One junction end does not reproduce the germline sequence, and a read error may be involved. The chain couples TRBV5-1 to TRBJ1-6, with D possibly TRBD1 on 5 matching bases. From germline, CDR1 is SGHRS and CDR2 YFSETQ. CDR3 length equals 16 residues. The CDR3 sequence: CASSLDQGNNNSPLHF. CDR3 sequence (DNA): TGTGCCAGCAGCTTGGACCAGGGAAATAACAATTCACCCCTCCACTTT. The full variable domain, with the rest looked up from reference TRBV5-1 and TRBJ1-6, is KAGVTQTPRYLIKTRGQQVTLSCSPISGHRSVSWYQQTPGQGLQFLFEYFSETQRNKGNFPGRFSGRQFSNSRSEMNVSTLELGDSALYLCASSLDQGNNNSPLHFGNGTRLTVT.

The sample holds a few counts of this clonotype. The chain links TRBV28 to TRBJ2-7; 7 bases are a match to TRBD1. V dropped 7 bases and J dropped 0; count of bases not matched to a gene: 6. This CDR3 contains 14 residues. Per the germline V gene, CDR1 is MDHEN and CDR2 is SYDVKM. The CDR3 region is CASISGTVSYEQYF. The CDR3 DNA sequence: TGTGCCAGCATCTCCGGGACAGTCTCCTACGAGCAGTACTTC.

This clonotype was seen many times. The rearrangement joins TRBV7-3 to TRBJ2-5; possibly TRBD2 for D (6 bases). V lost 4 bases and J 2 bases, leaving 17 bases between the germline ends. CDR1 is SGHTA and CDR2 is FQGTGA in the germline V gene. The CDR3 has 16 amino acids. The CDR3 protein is CASSSRRVAGQETQYF. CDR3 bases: TGTGCCAGCAGCTCCCGGAGGGTGGCAGGACAAGAGACCCAGTACTTC.

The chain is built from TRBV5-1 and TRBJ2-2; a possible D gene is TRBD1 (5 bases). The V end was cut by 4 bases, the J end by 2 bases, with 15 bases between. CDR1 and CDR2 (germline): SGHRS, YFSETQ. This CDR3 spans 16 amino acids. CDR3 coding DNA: TGCGCCAGCAGCCTCTATCCGACAGATAACACCGGGGAGCTGTTTTTT. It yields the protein CASSLYPTDNTGELFF.

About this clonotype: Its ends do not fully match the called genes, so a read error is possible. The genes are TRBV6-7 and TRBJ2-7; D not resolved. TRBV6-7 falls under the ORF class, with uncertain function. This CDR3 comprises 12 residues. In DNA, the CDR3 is TGTGCCAGCAGAACGGGCCCTTACGAGCGGTACTTC. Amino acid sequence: CASRTGPYERYF.

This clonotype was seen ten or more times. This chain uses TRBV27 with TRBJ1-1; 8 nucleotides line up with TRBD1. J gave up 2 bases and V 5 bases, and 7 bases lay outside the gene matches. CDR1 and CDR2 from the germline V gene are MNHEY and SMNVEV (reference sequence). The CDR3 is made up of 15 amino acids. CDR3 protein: CASSLLTGANTEAFF. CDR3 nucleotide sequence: TGTGCCAGCAGTCTCCTGACAGGGGCCAACACTGAAGCTTTCTTT.

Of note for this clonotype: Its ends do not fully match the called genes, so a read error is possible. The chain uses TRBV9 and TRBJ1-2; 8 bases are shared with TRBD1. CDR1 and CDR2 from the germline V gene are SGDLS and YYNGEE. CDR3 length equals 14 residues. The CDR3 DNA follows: TGTGCCAGCAGCTCTCCAGACAGGGGATATGGCCACACCTTC. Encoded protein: CASSSPDRGYGHTF.

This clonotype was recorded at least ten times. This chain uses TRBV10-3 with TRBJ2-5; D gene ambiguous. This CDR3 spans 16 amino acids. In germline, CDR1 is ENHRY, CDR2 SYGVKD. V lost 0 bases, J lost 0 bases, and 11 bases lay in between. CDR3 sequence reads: CAISESNLPNQETQYF. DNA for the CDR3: TGTGCCATCAGTGAGTCTAACCTCCCTAACCAAGAGACCCAGTACTTC.

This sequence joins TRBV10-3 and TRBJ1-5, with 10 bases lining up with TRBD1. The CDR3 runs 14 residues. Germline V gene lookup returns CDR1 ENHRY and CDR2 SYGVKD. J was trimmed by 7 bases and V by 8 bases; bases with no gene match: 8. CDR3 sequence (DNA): TGTGCCATCGGGACAGGGGACCCCAACCAGCCCCAGCATTTT. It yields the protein CAIGTGDPNQPQHF.

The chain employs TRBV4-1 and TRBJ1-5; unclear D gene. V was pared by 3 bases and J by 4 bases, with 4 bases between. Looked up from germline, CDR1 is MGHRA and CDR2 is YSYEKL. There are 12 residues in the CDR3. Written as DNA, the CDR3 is TGCGCCAGCAGCCAGGTAAATCAGCCCCAGCATTTT. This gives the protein CASSQVNQPQHF.